These 25 T cell receptor beta chains were all obtained from the same sample, sequenced in a study of vaccination effects on CD4 cells after COVID-19 (dated 2022 in TCRdb). The library came from the immunoSEQ multiplex PCR assay. This immuneACCESS table, as held by TCRdb, lists in-frame sequences with V and J called but not all clones. Of the missing ones, under half trace to an unresolved V gene in checked studies; the others have no known cause. Here the sample has 20,000 to 25,000 clones; about 69% occur a single time. The ten top clones hold approximately 26% of the sample. The ViraFEST assay stimulated PBMC with viral peptide pools and then used TCR sequencing to identify antigen-specific CD4+ T cell clonotypes by expansion. After about 10 days of culture, CD4+ T cells were isolated with the EasySep CD4+ T cell isolation kit. Negative nucleocapsid antibody results before and after vaccination confirmed that the healthy vaccine recipients had no prior SARS-CoV-2 infection.

Antigens of these TCRs are unknown. The specimen comprised CD4+ T cells from PBMCs cultured with HCoV-NL63 spike peptides, sampled before COVID-19 vaccination. The intended sense of this specimen's cell subset or site label: HCoV-NL63 spike overlapping peptide pool stimulation. These receptors came from a human donor who received a COVID-19 vaccine.

This rearrangement joins TRBV29-1 to TRBJ1-1; 7 nucleotides agree with TRBD1. CDR1 and CDR2 from the germline V gene are SQVTM and ANQGSEA. Trimming cost V 6 bases and J 6 bases; bases outside gene matches: 10. There are 13 residues in the CDR3. This CDR3 reads CSVDRVRSSEAFF. Here the CDR3 DNA reads TGCAGCGTCGACAGGGTCAGGAGCTCTGAAGCTTTCTTT.

The chain links TRBV9 to TRBJ2-7, with a weak D call TRBD2 (5 bases). There are 15 residues in the CDR3. From germline, CDR1 is SGDLS and CDR2 YYNGEE. Trimming removed 0 bases from V and 0 bases from J, with 10 bases in between. The CDR3 sequence is CASSVGSGFSYEQYF. For the CDR3, the DNA is TGTGCCAGCAGCGTAGGCAGCGGCTTCTCCTACGAGCAGTACTTC.

V is TRBV18 and J is TRBJ2-7, with 9 bases lining up with TRBD2. The CDR3 loop spans 15 amino acids. J was trimmed by 3 bases and V by 3 bases; bases with no gene match: 6. CDR1 and CDR2 from the germline V gene are KGHSH and LQKENI. This CDR3 is CASSPSLAGNYEQYF. As DNA, the CDR3 is TGTGCCAGCTCACCCAGCCTAGCGGGAAACTACGAGCAGTACTTC.

The chain has TRBV12-3 or TRBV12-4 and TRBJ1-2; 9 positions agree with TRBD1. The V and J ends lost 3 bases and 8 bases, in that order; junction bases with no gene match: 4. The CDR3 is made up of 13 amino acids. CDR3 region: CASSLGQGGGYTF. The DNA for the CDR3 is TGTGCCAGCAGTTTGGGACAGGGAGGGGGCTACACCTTC.

This chain uses TRBV12-3 or TRBV12-4 with TRBJ2-1, with D hard to call. Trimming removed 6 bases at V and 10 bases at J, with 10 bases between. There are 11 residues in the CDR3. In DNA, the CDR3 is TGTGCCAGCAGCTCGCTGGAGGAGCAGTTCTTC. This sequence encodes CASSSLEEQFF.

The CDR3 bases are TGTGCCAGCAGCTTAGTGATGACAGGGAGGTCCTACGAGCAGTACTTC. Translated: CASSLVMTGRSYEQYF. The chain joins TRBV7-9 to TRBJ2-7; D possibly corresponds to TRBD1 (7 bases). V was clipped by 1 base and J by 1 base, with 14 bases between them. Germline values: CDR1 SEHNR, CDR2 FQNEAQ (reference sequence). This CDR3 comprises 16 residues.

The V call is TRBV24-1, the J call TRBJ2-3, with 7 bases lining up with TRBD1. In germline, CDR1 is KGHDR, CDR2 SFDVKD. The junction had 3 bases not matched to a gene; V was cut back by 5 bases and J by 5 bases. The CDR3 runs 13 residues. CDR3 DNA: TGTGCCACCAGTGTATGGGACAGAGATACGCAGTATTTT. Translating it yields CATSVWDRDTQYF.

This clone was observed a few times. The chain has TRBV18 and TRBJ1-2; D unresolved. The germline V gene encodes CDR1 KGHSH and CDR2 LQKENI. The V and J ends lost 3 bases and 2 bases respectively, with 10 bases between them. This CDR3 is 14 amino acids long. The CDR3 reads CASSPPVLNYGYTF. The DNA for the CDR3 is TGTGCCAGCTCACCGCCGGTTTTAAACTATGGCTACACCTTC. Looking up the rest from reference TRBV18 and TRBJ1-2 gives the full variable domain: NAGVMQNPRHLVRRRGQEARLRCSPMKGHSHVYWYRQLPEEGLKFMVYLQKENIIDESGMPKERFSAEFPKEGPSILRIQQVVRGDSAAYFCASSPPVLNYGYTFGSGTRLTVV.

The rearrangement joins TRBV28 to TRBJ1-2; D might be TRBD1 (6 bases). Germline V gene lookup returns CDR1 MDHEN and CDR2 SYDVKM. This CDR3 is built from 12 residues. Trimming removed 8 bases at V and 5 bases at J, with 12 bases between. CDR3 residues: CASRDMSYGYTF. In DNA, the CDR3 is TGTGCCAGCCGGGACATGTCGTATGGCTACACCTTC.

The CDR3 bases are TGTGCCTGGAGTGGAGTGGGGGGATACGAGCAGTACTTC. This translates into CAWSGVGGYEQYF. The chain recombines TRBV30 with TRBJ2-7; tentative D call: TRBD2 (6 bases). The germline CDR1 and CDR2 sequences are GTSNPN and SVGIG (reference sequence). V lost 1 base and J lost 4, with 11 bases in between. This CDR3 has 13 amino acids.

The CDR3 region has the DNA TGTGCCAGCAGTTTATATAATCCCCCAGGAAACACCATATATTTT. This gives the protein CASSLYNPPGNTIYF. The chain carries TRBV28 and TRBJ1-3, with D unclear. Germline values: CDR1 MDHEN, CDR2 SYDVKM. The CDR3 contains 15 residues. Trimming left V 1 base short and J 4 bases short, with 11 bases between. Full variable domain (missing parts from reference TRBV28 and TRBJ1-3): DVKVTQSSRYLVKRTGEKVFLECVQDMDHENMFWYRQDPGLGLRLIYFSYDVKMKEKGDIPEGYSVSREKKERFSLILESASTNQTSMYLCASSLYNPPGNTIYFGEGSWLTVV.

This clone was detected a few times. The CDR3 protein is CASSRTDYGYTF. The DNA for the CDR3 is TGTGCCAGCAGCCGGACGGACTATGGCTACACCTTC. The rearrangement joins TRBV3-1 (or the pseudogene TRBV3-2) to TRBJ1-2; D remains ambiguous. V gave up 4 bases and J gave up 3 bases, with 6 bases separating them. The CDR3 spans 12 residues. Germline CDR1 LGHDT, CDR2 YNNKEL (reference sequence).

The CDR3, as DNA: TGTGCCAGCAGCTTTGGGAGTAGCGGGGTACAGACAGATACGCAGTATTTT. The encoded protein is CASSFGSSGVQTDTQYF. This rearrangement joins TRBV11-3 to TRBJ2-3; 8 nucleotides align to TRBD2. V was pared by 3 bases and J by 3 bases, with 11 bases of the junction left unmatched. Germline V gives CDR1 SGHNT, CDR2 YENEEA. The CDR3 totals 17 residues.

DNA of the CDR3: TGTGCCAGCAGCCGGACAGTTATGAACACTGAAGCTTTCTTT. It is translated as CASSRTVMNTEAFF. V usage is TRBV3-1 (or the pseudogene TRBV3-2) and J usage is TRBJ1-1; the D gene is possibly TRBD1 (6 bases). Germline loops: CDR1 LGHDT, CDR2 YNNKEL (reference sequence). The length of the CDR3 is 14 residues. The V gene lost 4 bases and the J gene lost 0 bases, with 9 bases spanning the gap.

The V call is TRBV6-5, the J call TRBJ1-2, with D tentatively TRBD1 (5 bases). The length of the CDR3 is 12 residues. V lost 6 bases, J lost 5 bases, and 10 bases lay in between. Germline-derived CDR1 and CDR2 are MNHEY and SVGAGI. As DNA, the CDR3 is TGTGCCAGCAGCCGACAGTCGTATGGCTACACCTTC. Protein sequence: CASSRQSYGYTF.

The chain combines TRBV21-1 with TRBJ2-2; TRBD2 is taken as the D call from the table, unchecked against the DNA. TRBV21-1 is annotated as a pseudogene. The CDR3 is 16 residues long. CDR3 nucleotide sequence: TGTGCCAGCAGCAGGCCTAGCGGGCCTTGGGCCGGGGAGCTGTTTTTT. Translation gives CASSRPSGPWAGELFF.

The V call is TRBV7-2, the J call TRBJ1-2; no clear D gene. This CDR3 has 15 amino acids. V gave up 5 bases and J gave up 2 bases, with 15 bases separating them. Germline V CDR1 and CDR2: SGHTA, FQGNSA. CDR3 residues: CASSPEGGVNYGYTF. The CDR3 DNA follows: TGTGCCAGCAGCCCCGAGGGCGGGGTGAACTATGGCTACACCTTC. Combining the CDR3 with reference TRBV7-2 and TRBJ1-2 gives the whole variable domain GAGVSQSPSNKVTEKGKDVELRCDPISGHTALYWYRQSLGQGLEFLIYFQGNSAPDKSGLPSDRFSAERTGGSVSTLTIQRTQQEDSAVYLCASSPEGGVNYGYTFGSGTRLTVV.

This clone was counted between two and nine times. The DNA of the CDR3 is TGCGCCAGCAGCTTGGGGACTAGCGGTTACAATGAGCAGTTCTTC. Translation: CASSLGTSGYNEQFF. The chain joins TRBV5-1 to TRBJ2-1; 10 positions match TRBD2. The CDR3 loop spans 15 amino acids. Germline-derived CDR1 and CDR2 are SGHRS and YFSETQ. J gave up 4 bases and V 0 bases, and 1 base lay outside the gene matches.

The V gene is TRBV28, the J gene TRBJ2-7, with D maybe TRBD2 (5 bases). The CDR3 is 16 amino acids. Germline CDR1 MDHEN, CDR2 SYDVKM. Trimming cost V 3 bases and J 0 bases, with 15 bases left between them. The CDR3 loop reads CASSLPGVVNSYEQYF. CDR3 nucleotides: TGTGCCAGCAGTTTGCCCGGGGTGGTTAACTCCTACGAGCAGTACTTC.

The chain combines TRBV28 with TRBJ1-5; no firm D call. Germline CDR1 MDHEN, CDR2 SYDVKM. Trimming stripped 6 bases from V and 4 bases from J, with 7 bases between. The CDR3 is 12 amino acids. The chain's CDR3 is CASSLLNQPQHF. CDR3 nucleotides: TGTGCCAGCAGCCTATTAAATCAGCCCCAGCATTTT.

This chain joins TRBV29-1 and TRBJ2-7, with D possibly matching TRBD1 (5 bases). There are 13 residues in the CDR3. Looked up from germline, CDR1 is SQVTM and CDR2 is ANQGSEA. The V end was cut by 4 bases, the J end by 7 bases, with 17 bases between. In DNA form, the CDR3 reads TGCAGCGTTGGGGGCAGAACCCCTTGGGAGCAGTACTTC. It encodes CSVGGRTPWEQYF.

J is TRBJ1-1 and V is TRBV6-6; 7 bases map to TRBD1. Germline-derived CDR1 and CDR2 are MNHNY and SVGAGI (reference sequence). V was pared by 8 bases and J by 9 bases, with 3 bases of the junction left unmatched. CDR3 length: 10 residues. For the CDR3, the DNA is TGTGCCAGCCGGGACAGTCAAGCTTTCTTT. Its translation is CASRDSQAFF.

This chain uses TRBV7-3 with TRBJ2-2, with 9 nucleotides matching TRBD1. The CDR3 extends over 14 amino acids. The germline gives CDR1 SGHTA, CDR2 FQGTGA. Trimming at V came to 6 bases and at J to 4 bases, leaving 3 bases not matched to a gene. The CDR3 region is CASRGQGGTGELFF. In DNA form, the CDR3 reads TGTGCCAGCAGGGGACAGGGCGGCACCGGGGAGCTGTTTTTT.

This clone was recorded a few times. The V gene is TRBV7-8, the J gene TRBJ2-1; 11 bases match TRBD2. Unmatched junction bases numbered 18, after V lost 5 bases and J lost 12 bases. Germline lookup yields CDR1 SGHVS and CDR2 FQNEAQ. The CDR3 covers 17 residues. DNA for the CDR3: TGTGCCAGCAGCGCCGGCGGACTAGCGGGCCCGAGGGGGGCGCAGTTCTTC. Amino acids: CASSAGGLAGPRGAQFF.

This chain uses TRBV4-3 with TRBJ2-2, with 9 bases matching TRBD2. The CDR3 has 20 amino acids. Germline assignment: CDR1 LGHNA and CDR2 YSLEER. With 4 bases clipped from V and 6 bases from J, the junction kept 21 bases outside the gene matches. This chain's CDR3 is CASSPRRLAGYHSVPGELFF. The CDR3 DNA reads as TGCGCCAGCAGCCCCAGAAGGCTAGCGGGATACCACAGTGTACCCGGGGAGCTGTTTTTT.